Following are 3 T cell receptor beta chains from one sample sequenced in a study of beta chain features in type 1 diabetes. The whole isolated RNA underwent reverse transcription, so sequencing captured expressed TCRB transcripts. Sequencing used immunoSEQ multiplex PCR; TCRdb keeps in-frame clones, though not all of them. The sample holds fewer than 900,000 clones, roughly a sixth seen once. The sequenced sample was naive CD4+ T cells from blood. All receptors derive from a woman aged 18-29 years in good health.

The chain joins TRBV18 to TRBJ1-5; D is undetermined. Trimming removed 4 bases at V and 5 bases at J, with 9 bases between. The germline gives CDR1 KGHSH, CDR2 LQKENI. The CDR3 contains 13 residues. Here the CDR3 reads CASSLSGDQPQHF. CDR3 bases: TGTGCCAGCTCACTATCGGGCGATCAGCCCCAGCATTTT.

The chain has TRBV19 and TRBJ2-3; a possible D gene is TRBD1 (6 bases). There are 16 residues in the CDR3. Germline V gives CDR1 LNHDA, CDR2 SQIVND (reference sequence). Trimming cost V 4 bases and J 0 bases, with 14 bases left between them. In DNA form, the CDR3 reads TGTGCCAGTAGTACTACCCCACAGGGTAGCACAGATACGCAGTATTTT. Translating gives CASSTTPQGSTDTQYF.

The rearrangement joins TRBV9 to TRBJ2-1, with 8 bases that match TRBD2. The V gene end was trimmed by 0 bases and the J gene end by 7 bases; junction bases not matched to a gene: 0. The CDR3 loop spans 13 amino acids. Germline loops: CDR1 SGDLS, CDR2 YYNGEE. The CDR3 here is CASSVERENEQFF. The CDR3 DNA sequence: TGTGCCAGCAGCGTAGAGCGGGAGAATGAGCAGTTCTTC.